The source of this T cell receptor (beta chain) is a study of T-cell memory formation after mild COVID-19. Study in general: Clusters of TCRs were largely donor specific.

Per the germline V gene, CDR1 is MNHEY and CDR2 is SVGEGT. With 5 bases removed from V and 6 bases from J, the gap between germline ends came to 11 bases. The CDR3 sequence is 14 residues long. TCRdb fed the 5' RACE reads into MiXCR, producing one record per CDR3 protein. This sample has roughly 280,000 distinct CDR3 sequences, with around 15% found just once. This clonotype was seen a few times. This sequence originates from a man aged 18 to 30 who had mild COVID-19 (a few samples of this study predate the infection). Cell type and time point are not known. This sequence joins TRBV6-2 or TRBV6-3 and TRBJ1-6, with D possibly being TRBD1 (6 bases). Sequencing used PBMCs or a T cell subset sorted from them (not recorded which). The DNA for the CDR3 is TGTGCCAGCAGTATCATGGGGGCTAATTCACCCCTCCACTTT. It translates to CASSIMGANSPLHF.